The 21 T cell receptor beta chains listed next were all sequenced from one sample in a study of T cells in Graves' hyperthyroidism and ophthalmopathy. TCR beta CDR3 sequences were amplified from RNA transcripts. The study used the HTBI primer set for a first-round RT-PCR of the TCR CDR3. TCRdb analysed the multiplex PCR reads with MiXCR anew, one entry per CDR3 protein. The table shows 500,000 to 700,000 distinct CDR3 sequences, with over 15% occurring only once. Sequencing was performed on blood. The origin of the receptors is a woman aged 18 to 35 with Graves' hyperthyroidism.

This clonotype appeared many times. The chain has TRBV7-2 and TRBJ2-5; 7 bases are a match to TRBD2. The V segment lost 2 bases and the J segment 5 bases; nucleotides outside the gene matches: 2. Per the germline V gene, CDR1 is SGHTA and CDR2 is FQGNSA. This CDR3 is 13 amino acids long. CDR3 sequence: CASSLRGGETQYF. CDR3 bases: TGTGCCAGCAGCTTAAGGGGAGGGGAGACCCAGTACTTC.

DNA of the CDR3: TGCGCCAGCAGTGCCGGCGCAGATACGCAGTATTTT. It is translated as CASSAGADTQYF. The chain combines TRBV10-1 with TRBJ2-3; D is uncertain. With 4 bases removed from V and 4 bases from J, the gap between germline ends came to 6 bases. The germline CDR1 and CDR2 sequences are WNHNN and SYGVQD (reference sequence). The CDR3 contains 12 residues.

This clonotype was seen many times. The CDR3 protein is CASSLKGGGADTQYF. CDR3 sequence (DNA): TGTGCCAGCAGCTTAAAGGGCGGGGGGGCTGACACGCAGTATTTT. The gene calls are TRBV7-3 and TRBJ2-3, with 9 bases aligning to TRBD2. Germline loops: CDR1 SGHTA, CDR2 FQGTGA. The CDR3 is made up of 15 amino acids. The V and J ends lost 1 base and 9 bases, in that order; junction bases with no gene match: 8.

This clonotype has a handful of counts. The chain links TRBV27 to TRBJ1-6; D is unresolved. CDR3 length: 14 amino acids. V lost 3 bases to trimming and J lost 11 bases, with 14 bases between them. Germline V CDR1 and CDR2: MNHEY, SMNVEV (reference sequence). The CDR3, as DNA: TGTGCCAGCAGTTTTCGATTTAAGGGAACACCCCTCCACTTT. Protein product: CASSFRFKGTPLHF.

This clonotype was detected many times. The chain combines TRBV7-6 with TRBJ2-7, with D maybe TRBD2 (7 bases). From germline, CDR1 is SGHVS and CDR2 FNYEAQ. The CDR3 is 14 residues long. Trimming pared 0 bases from V and 4 bases from J, leaving 10 bases between. The CDR3 spells CASSLAGGGYEQYF. CDR3 in DNA: TGTGCCAGCAGCTTAGCAGGGGGAGGGTACGAGCAGTACTTC.

The chain couples TRBV6-5 to TRBJ2-7, with TRBD2 matching over 7 bases. The J segment lost 3 bases and the V segment lost 0 bases, leaving 2 bases of the junction unmatched. The CDR3 is 14 amino acids. Per germline, CDR1 MNHEY and CDR2 SVGAGI. CDR3 residues: CASSYSGGGYEQYF. The CDR3, as DNA: TGTGCCAGCAGTTACTCCGGCGGGGGCTACGAGCAGTACTTC.

The chain couples TRBV19 to TRBJ2-5; no reliable D call. Germline V CDR1 and CDR2: LNHDA, SQIVND (reference sequence). The CDR3 runs 13 residues. Between the trimmed V and J ends, which lost 5 bases and 7 bases, there was a span of 14 bases. The DNA for the CDR3 is TGTGCCAGTAGTGCTGACTCGGGTGCGACCCAGTACTTC. Amino acid sequence: CASSADSGATQYF.

The table lists this clonotype with many counts. CDR3 loop: CATSEASYNEQFF. CDR3 DNA: TGTGCCACTTCCGAGGCCTCCTACAATGAGCAGTTCTTC. The rearrangement uses TRBV6-2 or TRBV6-3 and TRBJ2-1; D unclear. The CDR3 totals 13 residues. The germline CDR1 and CDR2 sequences are MNHEY and SVGEGT. Deletions cut 10 bases from V and 0 bases from J, with 10 bases between.

Concerning this clonotype itself: A much larger clone is a single base away; this may be a read error. The genes are TRBV20-1 and TRBJ1-4, with a tentative D call TRBD1 (6 bases). From germline, CDR1 is DFQATT and CDR2 SNEGSKA (reference sequence). The CDR3 has 16 residues. The CDR3 loop is CSATPPDSSTNENLFF. DNA for the CDR3: TGCAGTGCCACCCCCCCGGACAGTTCAACTAATGAAAATCTGTTTTTT.

The J gene is TRBJ1-6, the V gene TRBV20-1; no clear D gene. The germline V and J ends were trimmed by 0 bases and 13 bases, with 13 bases remaining between them. The CDR3 extends over 13 amino acids. The germline V gene has CDR1 DFQATT and CDR2 SNEGSKA (reference sequence). CDR3 DNA: TGCAGTGCTAGAGATCGCAACGGCGACCCCCTCCACTTT. Its protein is CSARDRNGDPLHF.

The sample holds many counts of this clonotype. This chain joins TRBV11-3 and TRBJ2-1; D may match TRBD1 or TRBD2 (6 bases each). The germline V gene has CDR1 SGHNT and CDR2 YENEEA. Trimming removed 1 base at V and 5 bases at J, with 9 bases between. The CDR3 contains 14 residues. The CDR3 protein is CASSLGGGNNEQFF. CDR3 nucleotide sequence: TGTGCCAGCAGCTTAGGAGGGGGGAACAATGAGCAGTTCTTC.

A word on this clonotype: The CDR3 end shows no conserved phenylalanine or tryptophan, and so a read error is likely. This chain connects TRBV27 to TRBJ2-7; D ambiguous. Germline values: CDR1 MNHEY, CDR2 SMNVEV (reference sequence). This CDR3 has 12 residues. Trimming took off 4 bases at V and 1 base at J, with 5 bases between the two ends. CDR3: CASSSPSYEQYL. CDR3 DNA sequence: TGTGCCAGCAGTTCTCCATCCTACGAGCAGTACCTC.

The chain carries TRBV20-1 and TRBJ2-7; the match to TRBD1 covers 8 bases. The germline V gene encodes CDR1 DFQATT and CDR2 SNEGSKA (reference sequence). V was clipped by 3 bases and J by 0 bases; unmatched bases: 7. This CDR3 is 15 amino acids long. CDR3 sequence reads: CSASDRGRSSYEQYF. The CDR3 DNA reads as TGCAGTGCTAGTGACAGGGGTAGAAGCTCCTACGAGCAGTACTTC.

This clonotype has more than one count but fewer than ten. The rearrangement uses TRBV7-9 and TRBJ2-5; possibly TRBD2 for D (6 bases). Germline assignment: CDR1 SEHNR and CDR2 FQNEAQ (reference sequence). This CDR3 comprises 14 residues. Between the trimmed V and J ends, which lost 5 bases and 3 bases, there was a span of 13 bases. The CDR3 region is CASSPGTAEETQYF. DNA of the CDR3: TGTGCCAGCAGCCCCGGGACTGCTGAAGAGACCCAGTACTTC.

The CDR3 spells CASSGPGLANTGELFF. CDR3 nucleotide sequence: TGTGCCAGCAGCGGGCCGGGACTAGCAAACACCGGGGAGCTGTTTTTT. The J gene is TRBJ2-2, the V gene TRBV7-9; TRBD2 matches 9 bases. This CDR3 contains 16 residues. The V segment lost 5 bases and the J segment 2 bases; nucleotides outside the gene matches: 6. Germline loops: CDR1 SEHNR, CDR2 FQNEAQ (reference sequence).

The rearrangement uses TRBV11-2 and TRBJ1-1, with 8 nucleotides matching TRBD1. The ends lost 5 bases at V and 1 base at J; junction bases unmatched: 12. The CDR3 spans 17 residues. From germline, CDR1 is SGHAT and CDR2 FQNNGV. CDR3 residues: CASSAFGQGGENTEAFF. The CDR3 DNA reads as TGTGCCAGCAGCGCCTTTGGACAGGGCGGGGAGAACACTGAAGCTTTCTTT.

This clonotype turned up a few times. The V and J genes are TRBV4-3 and TRBJ2-7; D gene ambiguous. Germline V CDR1 and CDR2: LGHNA, YSLEER. This CDR3 is built from 14 residues. V lost 0 bases, J lost 4 bases, and 10 bases lay in between. CDR3 loop: CASSQDRDAYEQYF. DNA for the CDR3: TGCGCCAGCAGCCAAGATCGCGACGCGTACGAGCAGTACTTC.

There are many counts of this clonotype. V is TRBV27 and J is TRBJ2-5, with 7 positions matching TRBD1. This CDR3 has 14 amino acids. Trimming at V came to 6 bases and at J to 3 bases, leaving 7 bases not matched to a gene. Germline assignment: CDR1 MNHEY and CDR2 SMNVEV (reference sequence). The chain's CDR3 is CASRRGGREETQYF. DNA of the CDR3: TGTGCCAGCAGACGAGGGGGCAGGGAAGAGACCCAGTACTTC.

This CDR3 is CASSDTASGVTSYNEQFF. The DNA for the CDR3 is TGTGCCAGCAGTGACACGGCATCAGGGGTAACGTCCTACAATGAGCAGTTCTTC. The genes are TRBV6-4 and TRBJ2-1; a possible D gene is TRBD1 (6 bases). This CDR3 has 18 amino acids. Germline CDR1 is MRHNA and CDR2 is SNTAGT. The V gene lost 2 bases and the J gene lost 1 base, with 18 bases spanning the gap.

This clonotype came up many times. The chain links TRBV11-2 to TRBJ2-5; D tentatively fits TRBD1 or TRBD2 (5 bases each). The CDR3 is 17 amino acids. CDR1 and CDR2 from the germline V gene are SGHAT and FQNNGV. Deletions cut 1 base from V and 5 bases from J, with 20 bases between. CDR3 sequence reads: CASSLGLERGVRETQYF. The CDR3 DNA reads as TGTGCCAGCAGCTTAGGGCTAGAAAGAGGGGTGCGGGAGACCCAGTACTTC. Using reference TRBV11-2 and TRBJ2-5 for the parts outside the CDR3, the full variable domain is EAGVAQSPRYKIIEKRQSVAFWCNPISGHATLYWYQQILGQGPKLLIQFQNNGVVDDSQLPKDRFSAERLKGVDSTLKIQPAKLEDSAVYLCASSLGLERGVRETQYFGPGTRLLVL.

This clonotype was detected many times. This chain connects TRBV6-1 to TRBJ2-1, with D uncertain. The ends were cut back, 5 bases at V and 2 bases at J, with 7 bases in the middle. CDR3 length: 13 residues. Looked up from germline, CDR1 is MNHNS and CDR2 is SASEGT. The CDR3 DNA reads TGTGCCAGCAGTTCACGGGCCTACAATGAGCAGTTCTTC. Translated, it gives CASSSRAYNEQFF.